Included here is one T cell receptor (beta chain) sequence, with context. Its matching antigen is unknown. Researchers ran the PCR with 60 Vbeta and 13 Jbeta primers. Some clones are missing from TCRdb's copy, which holds only in-frame ones; the method was immunoSEQ multiplex PCR. The table includes roughly 110,000 clones, about two thirds detected once. The data were obtained in a study of cytomegalovirus exposure and HLA in healthy donors. Study-wide background: From approximately 170 million T cells, an earlier analysis saw roughly 120 million unique TCR beta sequences. Study outcomes and limitations: The listing of 150 or so TCR beta chains classed them as cytomegalovirus-associated. The authors assumed roughly uniform sequencing depth across donors for presence/absence analyses.

Germline V gene data show CDR1 as SGHRS and CDR2 as YFSETQ. The CDR3 runs 18 residues. The J segment lost 0 bases and the V segment lost 4 bases, leaving 11 bases of the junction unmatched. What was sequenced was PBMCs. The sequence was collected from a female donor in good health and CMV-seronegative. The chain has TRBV5-1 and TRBJ2-7; 12 bases agree with TRBD1. CDR3 in DNA: TGCGCCAGCAGCCGAAAGGGGGACAGGGGGCTCAGCTCCTACGAGCAGTACTTC. As protein: CASSRKGDRGLSSYEQYF.